Below, 30 T cell receptor beta chains from the same sample are listed, as sequenced in a study of beta chain features in type 1 diabetes. Whole-study results and caveats: Shortening that was moderate but significant affected the TCRB CDR3s of Type 1 diabetes patients in all four CD4+ subsets.

The study reverse transcribed the entire isolated RNA, so it sequenced expressed TCRB transcripts. The repertoire was sequenced with immunoSEQ multiplex PCR; TCRdb's copy has only in-frame clones and lacks some. The sample contains some 350,000 clones, over 9% of which appear only once. For these receptors, no antigen is known. The sample consisted of central memory CD4+ T cells from blood. The receptors originated from a man aged 25 to 40 with type 1 diabetes.

This clone was counted many times. This chain uses TRBV7-9 with TRBJ1-1; maybe TRBD1 (6 bases). CDR3 size: 13 residues. V lost 7 bases and J 5 bases, leaving 14 bases between the germline ends. Germline CDR1 is SEHNR and CDR2 is FQNEAQ (reference sequence). The DNA of the CDR3 is TGTGCCAGCACGTCGGGGGGCCGGACTGAAGCTTTCTTT. Its protein product is CASTSGGRTEAFF.

At least ten counts were recorded for this clone. J is TRBJ2-7 and V is TRBV28; possible D gene TRBD2, 6 bases. This CDR3 spans 13 amino acids. Germline V CDR1 and CDR2: MDHEN, SYDVKM. V lost 3 bases and J 0 bases, leaving 6 bases between the germline ends. CDR3 sequence reads: CASSLGGSYEQYF. The CDR3 coding sequence is TGTGCCAGCAGTTTGGGGGGCTCCTACGAGCAGTACTTC.

The chain links TRBV7-2 to TRBJ2-2; 9 nucleotides align to TRBD2. Germline values: CDR1 SGHTA, CDR2 FQGNSA. V was clipped by 5 bases and J by 7 bases; unmatched bases: 8. The length of the CDR3 is 15 residues. CDR3 nucleotides: TGTGCCAGCAGCGGTCCGTTAGCGGGGGACGGGGAGCTGTTTTTT. This gives the protein CASSGPLAGDGELFF.

This chain joins TRBV9 and TRBJ2-5; tentatively, D is TRBD1 (5 bases). Deletions cut 0 bases from V and 3 bases from J, with 12 bases between. CDR1 and CDR2 (germline): SGDLS, YYNGEE. CDR3 size: 15 residues. The CDR3 sequence: CASSVGGSVEETQYF. The CDR3, as DNA: TGTGCCAGCAGCGTAGGGGGCAGCGTGGAAGAGACCCAGTACTTC.

This clone has more than one count but fewer than ten. This chain joins TRBV5-1 and TRBJ2-3; D is undetermined. CDR3 size: 17 residues. The germline V and J ends were trimmed by 1 base and 4 bases, with 19 bases remaining between them. Germline V lookup: CDR1 SGHRS, CDR2 YFSETQ. The CDR3 spells CASSLNMGNGPADTQYF. The CDR3 DNA follows: TGCGCCAGCAGCTTGAATATGGGGAACGGACCGGCAGATACGCAGTATTTT.

A word on this clone: A clone one base away is much larger, so this may be a read error. The chain employs TRBV11-3 and TRBJ2-7; D gene unclear. The V and J ends lost 4 bases and 3 bases respectively, with 7 bases between them. In germline, CDR1 is SGHNT, CDR2 YENEEA. The CDR3 length is 12 residues. The CDR3, as DNA: TGTGCCAGCAGCTCAGACGGCTACGAGCAGTACTTC. It codes for CASSSDGYEQYF. Supplemented by reference TRBV11-3 and TRBJ2-7, the full variable domain reads EAGVVQSPRYKIIEKKQPVAFWCNPISGHNTLYWYLQNLGQGPELLIRYENEEAVDDSQLPKDRFSAERLKGVDSTLKIQPAELGDSAVYLCASSSDGYEQYFGPGTRLTVT.

This clone was seen a few times. The V gene is TRBV12-5, the J gene TRBJ2-1, with 12 bases matching TRBD2. Trimming removed 6 bases from V and 5 bases from J; junction bases left unmatched: 8. Germline V gives CDR1 LGHNT, CDR2 FRNRAP. The CDR3 totals 16 residues. CDR3: CASGPGTSGWDNEQFF. The CDR3 DNA reads as TGTGCTAGTGGGCCCGGGACTAGCGGGTGGGACAATGAGCAGTTCTTC.

A word on this clone: This CDR3 is missing its conserved last phenylalanine or tryptophan, likely due to a read error. The limits of the CDR3 on the DNA are not certain, so only TCRdb's listed CDR3 is given. This chain's CDR3 is CSARSGGSGQY. The chain has TRBV20-1 and TRBJ2-3; TRBD2, the table's D call, lacks a check against the DNA. Germline V gene data show CDR1 as DFQATT and CDR2 as SNEGSKA (reference sequence). The CDR3 contains 11 residues when both ends are counted.

J is TRBJ2-3 and V is TRBV30, with D possibly being TRBD2 (6 bases). The CDR3 is made up of 12 amino acids. Germline lookup yields CDR1 GTSNPN and CDR2 SVGIG (reference sequence). V dropped 4 bases and J dropped 11 bases, with 16 bases sitting between them. The CDR3 DNA sequence: TGTGCCTGGACGGCCCCCGGAGGGAGGCAGTATTTT. Residues: CAWTAPGGRQYF.

The V and J genes are TRBV7-2 and TRBJ1-2; D remains unclear. Looked up from germline, CDR1 is SGHTA and CDR2 is FQGNSA. With 5 bases removed from V and 4 bases from J, the gap between germline ends came to 14 bases. This CDR3 spans 14 amino acids. The CDR3 region is CASSLLDGAYGYTF. The CDR3 DNA is TGTGCCAGCAGCCTCCTGGATGGAGCCTATGGCTACACCTTC.

The chain joins TRBV6-1 to TRBJ2-7, with 8 bases that match TRBD1. Germline values: CDR1 MNHNS, CDR2 SASEGT. The junction had 9 bases not matched to a gene; V was cut back by 2 bases and J by 3 bases. There are 16 residues in the CDR3. This chain's CDR3 is CASSERPGQGFYEQYF. As DNA, the CDR3 is TGTGCCAGCAGTGAAAGACCCGGACAGGGCTTCTACGAGCAGTACTTC.

This clone has just a few counts. V usage is TRBV19 and J usage is TRBJ1-3; D unclear. Between the trimmed V and J ends, which lost 5 bases and 0 bases, there was a span of 14 bases. The germline V gene has CDR1 LNHDA and CDR2 SQIVND (reference sequence). The CDR3 consists of 16 residues. The CDR3 coding sequence is TGTGCCAGTAGTCTCCAAGACACCCGCTCTGGAAACACCATATATTTT. Its translation: CASSLQDTRSGNTIYF.

J is TRBJ1-2 and V is TRBV6-6; no clear D gene. The V and J ends lost 5 bases and 4 bases respectively, with 11 bases between them. CDR3 size: 13 residues. The V gene's germline CDR1 is MNHNY and CDR2 SVGAGI (reference sequence). The CDR3 region is CASSVQGLYGYTF. For the CDR3, the DNA is TGTGCCAGCAGTGTGCAAGGGCTCTATGGCTACACCTTC.

This clone was seen a few times. The CDR3 nucleotides are TGTGCCAGCAGGGACACTGGGGCCAACGTCCTGACTTTC. Amino acid sequence: CASRDTGANVLTF. The chain combines TRBV6-5 with TRBJ2-6; maybe TRBD1 (5 bases). The V end lost 6 bases, the J end lost 2 bases, and 5 bases lay between the germline ends. The germline V gene encodes CDR1 MNHEY and CDR2 SVGAGI. The CDR3 consists of 13 residues.

This clone was detected a few times. The rearrangement joins TRBV4-2 to TRBJ1-1; tentative D call: TRBD1 (5 bases). The CDR3 covers 17 residues. Germline V lookup: CDR1 LGHNA, CDR2 YNFKEQ. Trimming shortened V by 0 bases and J by 4 bases, and 18 bases separated the two germline ends. Here the CDR3 DNA reads TGTGCCAGCAGCCAAGAAATTCATGGGGACGTGATCACTGAAGCTTTCTTT. Amino acids: CASSQEIHGDVITEAFF.

This clone appeared a few times. The chain joins TRBV5-1 to TRBJ2-5, with D possibly being TRBD1 (6 bases). CDR3 length: 14 residues. Germline assignment: CDR1 SGHRS and CDR2 YFSETQ. V was clipped by 3 bases and J by 9 bases, with 18 bases between them. The CDR3 region has the DNA TGCGCCAGCAGCTCGGCACAGGGTAAATGGGCCCAGTACTTC. Protein product: CASSSAQGKWAQYF. The full variable domain, its missing parts supplied by reference TRBV5-1 and TRBJ2-5, is KAGVTQTPRYLIKTRGQQVTLSCSPISGHRSVSWYQQTPGQGLQFLFEYFSETQRNKGNFPGRFSGRQFSNSRSEMNVSTLELGDSALYLCASSSAQGKWAQYFGPGTRLLVL.

This clone was picked up many times. This chain connects TRBV7-3 to TRBJ2-5; 10 bases fit TRBD2. The germline V gene has CDR1 SGHTA and CDR2 FQGTGA. V was clipped by 5 bases and J by 5 bases; unmatched bases: 5. This CDR3 is built from 14 residues. The CDR3 spells CASSERAGGETQYF. Here the CDR3 DNA reads TGTGCCAGCAGCGAGAGAGCGGGAGGGGAGACCCAGTACTTC.

This clone was seen a few times. The genes are TRBV7-9 and TRBJ2-1; possibly TRBD2 for D (5 bases). The CDR3 has 13 amino acids. The V and J ends lost 3 bases and 14 bases respectively, with 17 bases between them. CDR1 and CDR2 (germline): SEHNR, FQNEAQ (reference sequence). CDR3 amino acids: CASSFGLEGEEFF. The CDR3 coding sequence is TGTGCCAGCAGCTTCGGACTCGAGGGAGAAGAGTTCTTC.

V and J are TRBV29-1 and TRBJ1-1; a possible D gene is TRBD1 (6 bases). Germline V gives CDR1 SQVTM, CDR2 ANQGSEA. V lost 3 bases and J 11 bases, leaving 13 bases between the germline ends. The CDR3 is made up of 11 amino acids. CDR3 residues: CSVEGAGGAFF. DNA for the CDR3: TGCAGCGTTGAGGGGGCCGGGGGGGCTTTCTTT.

This clone was seen a handful of times. J is TRBJ2-7 and V is TRBV10-1, with 11 bases that match TRBD2. The CDR3 has 15 residues. With V trimmed by 2 bases and J by 4 bases, 4 bases remained unmatched. From germline, CDR1 is WNHNN and CDR2 SYGVQD (reference sequence). The CDR3 is CASSEMSSGRYEQYF. The CDR3, as DNA: TGCGCCAGCAGTGAGATGTCTAGCGGGAGGTACGAGCAGTACTTC.

A few counts support this clone. The chain links TRBV6-1 to TRBJ1-4; D perhaps matches TRBD1 (5 bases). Germline CDR1 MNHNS, CDR2 SASEGT. CDR3 length: 14 amino acids. V was trimmed by 6 bases and J by 6 bases, leaving 14 bases between them. The CDR3 DNA follows: TGTGCCAGCAGCTCGTGGACATCCGATGAAAAACTGTTTTTT. Encoded protein: CASSSWTSDEKLFF.

The V gene is TRBV2, the J gene TRBJ2-7; TRBD1 or TRBD2 may be the D gene (5 bases each). Looked up from germline, CDR1 is SNHLY and CDR2 is FYNNEI. Trimming took 6 bases from V and 3 from J, leaving 15 bases between them. The CDR3 runs 14 residues. CDR3 loop: CASSPGTALYEQYF. The CDR3 region has the DNA TGTGCCAGCAGCCCAGGGACGGCACTCTACGAGCAGTACTTC.

The chain employs TRBV11-1 and TRBJ1-2, with a weak D call TRBD1 (6 bases). There are 14 residues in the CDR3. Per the germline V gene, CDR1 is SGHAT and CDR2 is FQDESV (reference sequence). Between the trimmed V and J ends, which lost 7 bases and 0 bases, there was a span of 12 bases. The CDR3 bases are TGTGCCAGCACCGCGGACAGTTCTAACTATGGCTACACCTTC. Its protein is CASTADSSNYGYTF.

The CDR3 region has the DNA TGTGCCAGCAGCTTTGTCCGGGGCTACGAGCAGTACTTC. Translation: CASSFVRGYEQYF. This sequence joins TRBV11-2 and TRBJ2-7; D is possibly TRBD2 (5 bases). Deletions cut 3 bases from V and 3 bases from J, with 9 bases between. CDR3 size: 13 residues. In germline, CDR1 is SGHAT, CDR2 FQNNGV. The complete variable domain, with remaining parts taken from reference TRBV11-2 and TRBJ2-7, reads EAGVAQSPRYKIIEKRQSVAFWCNPISGHATLYWYQQILGQGPKLLIQFQNNGVVDDSQLPKDRFSAERLKGVDSTLKIQPAKLEDSAVYLCASSFVRGYEQYFGPGTRLTVT.

This clone was seen only a few times. The chain couples TRBV19 to TRBJ2-1, with 8 bases matching TRBD2. From germline, CDR1 is LNHDA and CDR2 SQIVND (reference sequence). Unmatched junction bases numbered 4, after V lost 5 bases and J lost 1 base. There are 15 residues in the CDR3. The CDR3 is CASSSLAASYNEQFF. In DNA form, the CDR3 reads TGTGCCAGTAGTTCACTAGCGGCTTCCTACAATGAGCAGTTCTTC.

This clone was counted between two and nine times. The chain recombines TRBV10-3 with TRBJ2-1, with D perhaps matching TRBD2 (6 bases). The CDR3 is 16 residues long. Looked up from germline, CDR1 is ENHRY and CDR2 is SYGVKD. V was trimmed by 10 bases and J by 5 bases, leaving 24 bases between them. The CDR3 region has the DNA TGTGCCAGCAGCCGAATTCCCGGGACTGGGAACAATGAGCAGTTCTTC. This translates into CASSRIPGTGNNEQFF.

This chain uses TRBV7-9 with TRBJ2-5; no firm D call. This CDR3 is built from 13 residues. Germline V gives CDR1 SEHNR, CDR2 FQNEAQ (reference sequence). The V end lost 0 bases, the J end lost 5 bases, and 7 bases lay between the germline ends. The CDR3 DNA sequence: TGTGCCAGCAGCTTAGCAGGGTTTGAGACCCAGTACTTC. Protein product: CASSLAGFETQYF. Full variable domain (rest looked up from reference TRBV7-9 and TRBJ2-5): DTGVSQNPRHKITKRGQNVTFRCDPISEHNRLYWYRQTLGQGPEFLTYFQNEAQLEKSRLLSDRFSAERPKGSFSTLEIQRTEQGDSAMYLCASSLAGFETQYFGPGTRLLVL.

The chain joins TRBV19 to TRBJ2-5; 7 bases fit TRBD1. V gave up 7 bases and J gave up 0 bases; unmatched junction bases: 5. Germline lookup yields CDR1 LNHDA and CDR2 SQIVND (reference sequence). The CDR3 is 14 residues long. The CDR3 protein is CASTPTGYQETQYF. The CDR3 DNA reads as TGTGCCAGTACCCCGACAGGGTACCAAGAGACCCAGTACTTC.

This clone was seen more than once but under ten times. The chain combines TRBV11-2 with TRBJ2-3, with 14 bases that match TRBD2. The V gene's germline CDR1 is SGHAT and CDR2 FQNNGV. The CDR3 has 19 amino acids. The V segment lost 5 bases and the J segment 4 bases; nucleotides outside the gene matches: 14. The CDR3 bases are TGTGCCAGCAGCCCGAACAGGAGGACTAGCGGGAGGAGGCCAGATACGCAGTATTTT. Its protein is CASSPNRRTSGRRPDTQYF.

This clone was found a few times. The genes are TRBV4-3 and TRBJ2-3; TRBD1 is a possible D gene (6 bases). The CDR3 has 15 residues. Deletions cut 1 base from V and 4 bases from J, with 12 bases between. Germline V gene lookup returns CDR1 LGHNA and CDR2 YSLEER. The CDR3 sequence is CASSQVDRFPDTQYF. The CDR3 coding sequence is TGCGCCAGCAGCCAAGTTGACAGGTTCCCAGATACGCAGTATTTT.